What follows are 10 T cell receptor beta chains derived from one specimen sequenced in a study of blood T cells in healthy people across ages. A second PCR of roughly 7 to 11 cycles used a sample-barcoded 5' primer and a J-beta primer mix. One entry per CDR3 protein results from TCRdb running MiXCR on the 5' RACE reads. The profile covers around 800,000 distinct CDR3 sequences, with 20% to 30% appearing a single time and about 3% taken by the ten largest. This sample was also put to use in a study of T cells of mothers and their children.

The sequencing input was blood. These receptor sequences come from a boy younger than 18 in good health.

The chain employs TRBV19 and TRBJ1-6; tentatively, D is TRBD1 (5 bases). With 5 bases removed from V and 7 bases from J, the gap between germline ends came to 27 bases. The CDR3 is 19 amino acids. The germline gives CDR1 LNHDA, CDR2 SQIVND (reference sequence). The CDR3 DNA sequence: TGTGCCAGTAGTCGAGAGGTCCGGGACCGAGAAAAAACCAATTCACCCCTCCACTTT. Translated, it gives CASSREVRDREKTNSPLHF.

This clonotype has only a few counts. The CDR3 region is CASNLGSGANVLTF. CDR3 sequence (DNA): TGTGCCAGCAACCTCGGGTCTGGGGCCAACGTCCTGACTTTC. The rearrangement links TRBV12-3 or TRBV12-4 to TRBJ2-6; no definite D call. The length of the CDR3 is 14 residues. V was trimmed by 7 bases and J by 1 base, leaving 8 bases between them.

V is TRBV2 and J is TRBJ2-7; the D gene is possibly TRBD2 (6 bases). Germline V gives CDR1 SNHLY, CDR2 FYNNEI. V shed 5 bases and J shed 0 bases, with 17 bases lying between them. The CDR3 spans 16 residues. This chain's CDR3 is CASSLKGAGTSYEQYV. CDR3 in DNA: TGTGCCAGCAGTCTTAAGGGTGCGGGGACCTCCTACGAGCAGTACGTC.

This clonotype came up a few times. The chain joins TRBV6-1 to TRBJ2-5, with no clear D. Trimming shortened V by 5 bases and J by 11 bases, and 24 bases separated the two germline ends. The CDR3 sequence is 15 residues long. From germline, CDR1 is MNHNS and CDR2 SASEGT. CDR3 sequence: CASSSQDPSYGDQYF. In DNA form, the CDR3 reads TGTGCCAGCAGTTCCCAGGACCCCTCATATGGAGATCAGTACTTC.

This clonotype was seen repeatedly, ten times or more. The genes are TRBV15 and TRBJ2-5, with unresolved D. The V gene lost 0 bases and the J gene lost 5 bases, with 7 bases spanning the gap. CDR1 is LNHNV, CDR2 YYDKDF, per germline (reference sequence). This CDR3 comprises 13 residues. CDR3 nucleotide sequence: TGTGCCACCAGCAGAGACCCCAGGGAGACCCAGTACTTC. This sequence encodes CATSRDPRETQYF.

Concerning this clonotype: This may be a read error, as it is one base from a much larger clone. V is TRBV7-2 and J is TRBJ2-2, with D possibly TRBD1 on 6 matching bases. Looked up from germline, CDR1 is SGHTA and CDR2 is FQGNSA. The CDR3 is 15 residues long. V was trimmed by 4 bases and J by 0 bases, leaving 9 bases between them. This chain's CDR3 is CASSYRAPNTGELFF. The CDR3 bases are TGTGCCAGCAGCTACAGGGCCCCGAACACCGGGGAGCTGTTTTTT.

This clonotype showed up just a few times. A junction boundary mismatches the germline segment, possibly from a read error. J is TRBJ2-1 and V is TRBV6-5; D is possibly TRBD1 (5 bases). The J call is in doubt because the DNA end fits TRBJ2-7 better. In germline, CDR1 is MNHEY, CDR2 SVGAGI. CDR3 length equals 14 residues. CDR3 DNA: TGTGCCAGCAGTTCGCCCAGGGTCGCCTACGTGCAGTACTTC. Amino acids: CASSSPRVAYVQYF.

This clonotype was counted a few times. The rearrangement joins TRBV7-9 to TRBJ1-2; the match to TRBD1 covers 10 bases. Germline V gene data show CDR1 as SEHNR and CDR2 as FQNEAQ (reference sequence). The CDR3 is 14 amino acids. V lost 4 bases to trimming and J lost 8 bases; unmatched junction nucleotides: 7. DNA of the CDR3: TGTGCCAGCAGCTCCCCCGGGACAGGGGAAGGCTACACCTTC. As protein: CASSSPGTGEGYTF.

The CDR3 DNA is TGTGCCAGCAGCCTCACGGACTCCCTGGAGGGCTACACCTTC. Translation: CASSLTDSLEGYTF. The chain joins TRBV3-1 to TRBJ1-2, with D uncertain. The CDR3 is made up of 14 amino acids. V lost 4 bases to trimming and J lost 8 bases, with 17 bases between them. The germline CDR1 and CDR2 sequences are LGHDT and YNNKEL (reference sequence).

The J gene is TRBJ1-1, the V gene TRBV3-1; a weak D match, TRBD1 (6 bases). V lost 2 bases and J lost 1, with 14 bases in between. The CDR3 has 16 amino acids. Germline CDR1 and CDR2: LGHDT and YNNKEL (reference sequence). The CDR3 is CASSQMGGPQNTEAFF. The CDR3 nucleotides are TGTGCCAGCAGCCAAATGGGGGGGCCCCAGAACACTGAAGCTTTCTTT.